The rows below give T cell receptor beta chains drawn from one sample of a study of blood T cell repertoires in COVID-19. Some clones are missing from TCRdb's copy, which holds only in-frame ones; the method was immunoSEQ multiplex PCR. This repertoire shows around 250,000 clones, approximately 89% found once; its top ten account for roughly 8.5%. Sequencing input: peripheral blood. The receptor source for this set is a man aged 40-50 years with active or convalescent COVID-19. Both conserved end residues are part of each CDR3. D genes are given only for firm matches. Not all rows give a size; the values are once, few, many and, for expanded clones, a class.

>-|TRBJ1-2|TRBV5-4|few
CASSLPGNYGYTF
TGTGCCAGCAGCTTGCCGGGTAACTATGGCTACACCTTC
>-|TRBJ2-3|TRBV2|-
CASRRDSDDTQYF
TGTGCCAGCAGGCGGGACAGCGATGATACGCAGTATTTT
>TRBD2|TRBJ2-7|TRBV3-1/TRBV3-2|-
CASSQGGGRTEQYF
TGTGCCAGCAGCCAAGGCGGGGGAAGGACCGAGCAGTACTTC
>-|TRBJ2-7|TRBV3-1/TRBV3-2|-
CASLLAGSYEQYF
TGTGCCAGCTTACTAGCAGGGTCCTACGAGCAGTACTTC
>-|TRBJ2-7|TRBV6-1|-
CASSENGGYEQYF
TGTGCCAGCAGTGAAAACGGGGGCTACGAGCAGTACTTC
>-|TRBJ1-2|TRBV18|-
CASSPFRESNYGYTF
TGTGCCAGCTCACCATTCCGGGAGTCTAACTATGGCTACACCTTC
>-|TRBJ1-2|TRBV28|-
CASSFGGFPPRGYTF
TGTGCCAGCAGTTTTGGGGGGTTCCCTCCAAGGGGCTACACCTTC
>-|TRBJ1-6|TRBV7-6|-
CASSQWGGDRYNSPLHF
TGTGCCAGCAGCCAGTGGGGGGGGGATCGCTATAATTCACCCCTCCACTTT
>TRBD2|TRBJ2-1|TRBV18|once
CASSPPVLAGGSEQFF
TGTGCCAGCTCACCACCGGTACTAGCGGGGGGTAGTGAGCAGTTCTTC
>TRBD1|TRBJ1-2|TRBV29-1|once
CRPPGTGKNYGYTF
TGCAGGCCCCCCGGGACAGGGAAGAACTATGGCTACACCTTC
>TRBD1|TRBJ2-5|TRBV4-1|-
CASSQGGRGQGVGLQTQYF
TGCGCCAGCAGCCAAGGCGGGCGCGGACAGGGGGTCGGTTTGCAGACCCAGTACTTC
>-|TRBJ1-2|TRBV7-6|-
CASSRQSHYGYTF
TGTGCCAGCAGCCGACAGAGCCACTATGGCTACACCTTC
>-|TRBJ1-2|TRBV15|-
CATSRGGRGEYGYTF
TGTGCCACCAGCAGAGGCGGGAGGGGAGAGTATGGCTACACCTTC
>TRBD1|TRBJ1-2|TRBV11-3|-
CASSISGTGNGYTF
TGTGCCAGCAGCATTTCCGGGACAGGCAATGGCTACACCTTC
>-|TRBJ2-7|TRBV7-2|-
CASSVTYWVGEFYEQYF
TGTGCCAGCAGCGTTACCTATTGGGTAGGAGAGTTCTACGAGCAGTACTTC
>-|TRBJ1-5|TRBV7-8|-
CASSMGRIQHF
TGTGCCAGCAGCATGGGGAGAATCCAGCATTTT
>TRBD2|TRBJ2-5|TRBV7-6|once
CASSLLAGLQETQYF
TGTGCCAGCAGCTTACTAGCGGGGCTCCAAGAGACCCAGTACTTC
>-|TRBJ1-1|TRBV6-5|-
CASRLQGNTEAFF
TGTGCCAGCAGACTCCAGGGGAACACTGAAGCTTTCTTT
>-|TRBJ2-3|TRBV2|-
CAGLEQGLTDTQYF
TGTGCCGGCCTCGAGCAGGGACTTACAGATACGCAGTATTTT
>-|TRBJ1-2|TRBV6-1|-
CASSERLAGELFDYGYTF
TGTGCCAGCAGTGAACGGTTGGCAGGGGAATTATTCGACTATGGCTACACCTTC
>-|TRBJ1-5|TRBV23-1|-
CASSQDDSYSNQPQHF
TGCGCCAGCAGTCAAGATGACAGTTATAGCAATCAGCCCCAGCATTTT
>-|TRBJ1-1|TRBV9|few
CASSPKAFF
TGTGCCAGCAGCCCTAAAGCTTTCTTT
>-|TRBJ1-3|TRBV11-3|-
CASTTDPGAGNTIYF
TGTGCCAGCACCACCGACCCAGGGGCCGGAAACACCATATATTTT
>TRBD2|TRBJ2-1|TRBV6-5|-
CASSPSWEGGNEQFF
TGTGCCAGCAGTCCTTCGTGGGAGGGAGGCAATGAGCAGTTCTTC
>-|TRBJ2-2|TRBV5-1|-
CASSLAGVANTGELFF
TGCGCCAGCAGCTTGGCGGGGGTCGCTAACACCGGGGAGCTGTTTTTT
>TRBD1|TRBJ2-3|TRBV10-1|-
CASSEGTGFDTQYF
TGCGCCAGCAGTGAAGGGACAGGGTTCGATACGCAGTATTTT
>-|TRBJ2-2|TRBV6-1|-
CASSVNLRDLMGGTGELFF
TGTGCCAGCAGTGTAAACCTCCGGGACCTCATGGGGGGCACCGGGGAGCTGTTTTTT
>-|TRBJ1-1|TRBV4-1|-
CASSQTFTGRNTEAFF
TGCGCCAGCAGCCAGACATTCACAGGGCGGAACACTGAAGCTTTCTTT
>TRBD2|TRBJ2-2|TRBV6-2/TRBV6-3|-
CASSSGLVATGELFF
TGTGCCAGCAGTTCGGGACTAGTTGCCACCGGGGAGCTGTTTTTT
>-|TRBJ2-1|TRBV7-3|-
CASSLGAASSFNEQFF
TGTGCCAGCAGCTTAGGGGCCGCCTCTAGTTTCAATGAGCAGTTCTTC
>-|TRBJ1-3|TRBV5-1|-
CASSPASGGGVGNTIYF
TGCGCCAGCAGCCCGGCGAGCGGAGGTGGGGTTGGAAACACCATATATTTT
>-|TRBJ1-6|TRBV4-2|-
CASSQDGGVTANNSPLHF
TGTGCCAGCAGCCAAGATGGGGGGGTGACAGCCAATAATTCACCCCTCCACTTT
>-|TRBJ2-5|TRBV27|-
CASSLFAGEETQYF
TGTGCCAGCAGTTTATTTGCAGGGGAAGAGACCCAGTACTTC
>TRBD1|TRBJ2-2|TRBV27|-
CASRTTQDRENTGELFF
TGTGCCAGCAGAACCACCCAGGACAGGGAGAACACCGGGGAGCTGTTTTTT
>TRBD1|TRBJ2-1|TRBV6-4|-
CASSDWNRGDNEQFF
TGTGCCAGCAGTGACTGGAACAGGGGGGATAATGAGCAGTTCTTC
>-|TRBJ1-6|TRBV6-5|-
CASSYSQAETNSPLHF
TGTGCCAGCAGTTATTCCCAGGCAGAAACTAATTCACCCCTCCACTTT
>TRBD1|TRBJ2-7|TRBV12-3/TRBV12-4|-
CASTRTGDEQYF
TGTGCCAGCACCCGGACAGGGGACGAGCAGTACTTC
>-|TRBJ1-1|TRBV5-1|-
CASSMGHSNTEAFF
TGCGCCAGCAGCATGGGACACTCGAACACTGAAGCTTTCTTT
>-|TRBJ2-3|TRBV6-6|-
CASSSTAGRVDTQYF
TGTGCCAGCAGTTCGACAGCTGGCCGCGTAGATACGCAGTATTTT
>TRBD1|TRBJ1-1|TRBV19|once
CASSIETGGDFVTMNTEAFF
TGTGCCAGTAGTATAGAAACAGGGGGCGATTTTGTCACCATGAACACTGAAGCTTTCTTT
>TRBD2|TRBJ2-1|TRBV19|-
CASTHWTSGRNHEQFF
TGTGCCAGTACCCACTGGACTAGCGGGAGGAACCATGAGCAGTTCTTC
>TRBD2|TRBJ2-7|TRBV19|-
CASSGAGTSPYEQYF
TGTGCCAGTAGTGGGGCCGGGACTAGTCCGTACGAGCAGTACTTC
>TRBD1|TRBJ2-3|TRBV7-3|few
CASSLGQFTDTQYF
TGTGCCAGCAGCTTGGGACAGTTCACAGATACGCAGTATTTT
>TRBD1|TRBJ1-1|TRBV27|-
CASSTTGRTEAFF
TGTGCCAGCAGTACGACAGGGCGGACTGAAGCTTTCTTT
>-|TRBJ1-1|TRBV28|-
CASSLPIPTGANTEAFF
TGTGCCAGCAGTTTACCCATTCCGACAGGTGCGAACACTGAAGCTTTCTTT
>-|TRBJ1-3|TRBV3-1/TRBV3-2|-
CASSQGTEGLGNTIYF
TGTGCCAGCAGCCAAGGTACCGAAGGACTTGGAAACACCATATATTTT